This T cell receptor (beta chain) comes out of a study of regulatory T cells in long-lasting Graves disease. A note on this clonotype: Its antigen is currently unknown.

Study-level results: Samples came from peripheral blood alone, without thyroid tissue. Newly diagnosed Graves' patients had higher TCR diversity than persistent ones. TRBV28, TRBJ1-2 and TRBJ2-5 were segments that persistent disease favored.

CDR1 is DFQATT and CDR2 is SNEGSKA in the germline V gene (reference sequence). The CDR3 consists of 14 residues. The ends lost 0 bases at V and 10 bases at J; junction bases unmatched: 5. Time point indicated: persistent/refractory GD, antithyroid drugs over 5 years with positive TRAb. Preparation of the TCR library used RNA extracted from PBMCs. Arm-PCR of CDR3 regions and iRepertoire HTBI primers were used to build TCR beta libraries. TCRdb re-derived calls from the multiplex PCR reads in MiXCR, one entry per CDR3 protein. This sample yields over 650,000 distinct CDR3 sequences, of which 25% to 35% are seen a single time; 40% to 55% belongs to the top ten.

The sequence derives from a female donor with Graves disease. The specimen comprised peripheral blood mononuclear cells (PBMCs), sampled when the disease was refractory, from a patient treated with antithyroid drugs. This sequence joins TRBV20-1 and TRBJ2-1, with TRBD2 identical over 11 bases. The CDR3 region is CSARELAGVEEQFF. Here the CDR3 DNA reads TGCAGTGCTAGAGAACTAGCGGGAGTAGAGGAGCAGTTCTTC.